Below are 8 T cell receptor beta chains sequenced from a single sample in a study of technical replicates of blood from a few donors. Sequencing was performed with immunoSEQ multiplex PCR; in TCRdb, only in-frame clones are kept and a portion is missing. The table includes about 88,000 clones, 90% to 95% detected once. Sequencing input: T cells isolated from PBMCs. These receptors came from a human donor in good health.

The chain couples TRBV27 to TRBJ2-7, with 8 bases that match TRBD2. CDR1 is MNHEY, CDR2 SMNVEV, per germline (reference sequence). Losses at the gene ends were 0 bases for V and 2 bases for J; bases not matched to a gene: 9. This CDR3 has 17 residues. In nucleotides, the CDR3 is TGTGCCAGCAGTTTATCGAATCGCGGGGGGTCCCCCTACGAGCAGTACTTC. The encoded protein is CASSLSNRGGSPYEQYF.

This clone was detected only once. The rearrangement joins TRBV19 to TRBJ1-2; D ambiguous. Germline lookup yields CDR1 LNHDA and CDR2 SQIVND (reference sequence). The V and J ends lost 4 bases and 5 bases respectively, with 17 bases between them. CDR3 length: 15 amino acids. CDR3 DNA: TGTGCCAGTAGTACCCAGTTAGGGAGGGTGTATGGCTACACCTTC. Protein product: CASSTQLGRVYGYTF.

J is TRBJ1-1 and V is TRBV6-1, with D possibly TRBD1 on 5 matching bases. Germline V lookup: CDR1 MNHNS, CDR2 SASEGT. V was clipped by 10 bases and J by 5 bases, with 20 bases between them. The CDR3 runs to 14 residues. In DNA, the CDR3 is TGTGCCACCCTGGTAGGACCCGGGGGGACTGAAGCTTTCTTT. Its protein product is CATLVGPGGTEAFF.

The V call is TRBV5-4, the J call TRBJ2-1; 9 bases agree with TRBD1. The V gene's germline CDR1 is SGHNT and CDR2 YYREEE (reference sequence). V shed 4 bases and J 6 bases; nucleotides not matched to a gene: 8. The CDR3 is 15 residues long. The CDR3 spells CASSGRDRGSNEQFF. The CDR3, as DNA: TGTGCCAGCAGCGGCCGAGACAGGGGGTCCAATGAGCAGTTCTTC.

This chain links TRBV28 with TRBJ2-7, with TRBD2 matching 8 bases. Germline values: CDR1 MDHEN, CDR2 SYDVKM. V shed 5 bases, J shed 6 bases, and the junction held 12 bases outside the gene matches. This CDR3 has 15 amino acids. The CDR3 nucleotides read TGTGCCAGCAGTACCCCCGGGAGGGGGGGTGGCGAGCAGTACTTC. It translates to CASSTPGRGGGEQYF.

The chain combines TRBV6-5 with TRBJ2-2; D ambiguous. V lost 5 bases to trimming and J lost 5 bases, with 15 bases between them. CDR3 length: 15 amino acids. Looked up from germline, CDR1 is MNHEY and CDR2 is SVGAGI. The CDR3 coding sequence is TGTGCCAGCAGTCGCACCTCTCTTCGGACCGGGGAGCTGTTTTTT. Its protein is CASSRTSLRTGELFF.

This chain joins TRBV10-3 and TRBJ2-1; 7 bases map to TRBD2. Germline trimming cut 5 bases from V and 8 bases from J; bases unmatched to any gene: 12. Looked up from germline, CDR1 is ENHRY and CDR2 is SYGVKD. The CDR3 runs to 15 residues. The DNA for the CDR3 is TGTGCCATCAGTCCCTTGGGGGAGGGGTCGCATGAGCAGTTCTTC. It translates to CAISPLGEGSHEQFF.

The chain employs TRBV12-5 and TRBJ2-1; 8 nucleotides align to TRBD1. Germline values: CDR1 LGHNT, CDR2 FRNRAP. Trimming removed 0 bases from V and 7 bases from J; junction bases left unmatched: 8. This CDR3 contains 16 residues. CDR3 nucleotides: TGTGCTAGTGGTTTGGTACTCTTAGACAGGGGAAATGAGCAGTTCTTC. This codes for CASGLVLLDRGNEQFF.